The entry below gives a single T cell receptor beta chain sequence along with its context. This sample includes further DNA sequences coding for the same CDR3. This sample is part of a study of blood T cell repertoires in COVID-19. Study context: Acute and convalescent COVID-19 specimens originated in the United States, Italy and Spain.

Trimming removed 6 bases at V and 2 bases at J, with 17 bases between. CDR1 and CDR2 from the germline V gene are SGHAT and FQNNGV. The CDR3 covers 15 residues. In the original workflow: Reference gene primer amplification yielded estimated nucleated cell counts. Clones were sequenced by immunoSEQ multiplex PCR, and TCRdb holds only the in-frame ones, with some missing. Clone size and V and J calls were adopted from that table, with D and trimming inferred from the DNA. The sample consists of 250,000 or so clones, just under 90% of them appearing once. Enrollees, roughly 18 to 89 years old, lived in 24 US areas.

The TCR comes from a woman under 40 with acute COVID-19. Sequenced material: PBMCs or T cells enriched from blood (not recorded which). This chain uses TRBV11-2 with TRBJ2-7; maybe TRBD2 (6 bases). CDR3 sequence reads: CASRGGRGSTYEQYF. Here the CDR3 DNA reads TGTGCCAGCAGGGGGGGTCGGGGCAGCACCTACGAGCAGTACTTC.